Listed below are T cell receptor beta chains from one sample, sequenced in a study of post-analysis software for immune sequencing data. TCRdb fed the PCR reads into MiXCR, producing one record per CDR3 protein. This sample has about 820,000 distinct CDR3 sequences; about 53% occur once, and the top ten carry around 4.5%. Sequencing input: blood. The receptors shown here come from a girl aged 5 to 17 with multiple sclerosis. The CDR3 runs from the conserved cysteine through the conserved F or W. Each record gives: V gene, clone size, D gene, J gene, CDR3 protein, CDR3 DNA. D genes are given only for firm matches. Only some rows state a clone size, as once, few, many or a class for expanded clones.

v_call: TRBV13
clone_size: NA
d_call: NA
j_call: TRBJ2-3
cdr3_aa: CASSLLSRLDSQLTDTQYF
cdr3_nt: TGTGCCAGCAGCTTACTCTCTCGGCTAGACTCACAACTCACAGATACGCAGTATTTT

v_call: TRBV20-1
clone_size: NA
d_call: NA
j_call: TRBJ1-5
cdr3_aa: CSATTGRASYSNQPQHF
cdr3_nt: TGCAGTGCAACCACCGGGCGGGCCTCGTATAGCAATCAGCCCCAGCATTTT

v_call: TRBV9
clone_size: NA
d_call: TRBD2
j_call: TRBJ2-1
cdr3_aa: CASSVEGTSGFSSYNEQFF
cdr3_nt: TGTGCCAGTAGCGTAGAAGGGACTAGCGGGTTCAGCTCCTACAATGAGCAGTTCTTC

v_call: TRBV29-1
clone_size: NA
d_call: TRBD1
j_call: TRBJ2-2
cdr3_aa: CSVRQGGTGELFF
cdr3_nt: TGCAGCGTACGACAGGGGGGCACCGGGGAGCTGTTTTTT

v_call: TRBV29-1
clone_size: NA
d_call: NA
j_call: TRBJ2-4
cdr3_aa: CSVLGLAKNIQYF
cdr3_nt: TGCAGCGTTTTGGGGCTAGCCAAAAACATTCAGTACTTC

v_call: TRBV7-3
clone_size: NA
d_call: NA
j_call: TRBJ2-1
cdr3_aa: CASSLRAGGTSYNEQFF
cdr3_nt: TGTGCCAGCAGCTTACGGGCAGGCGGGACCTCCTACAATGAGCAGTTCTTC

v_call: TRBV29-1
clone_size: NA
d_call: NA
j_call: TRBJ2-3
cdr3_aa: CSVLAGTQYF
cdr3_nt: TGCAGTGTGCTGGCAGGTACGCAGTATTTT

v_call: TRBV29-1
clone_size: NA
d_call: TRBD1
j_call: TRBJ2-7
cdr3_aa: CSAWTGESYEQYF
cdr3_nt: TGCAGCGCGTGGACAGGGGAATCATACGAGCAGTACTTC

v_call: TRBV20-1
clone_size: NA
d_call: NA
j_call: TRBJ2-7
cdr3_aa: CSADPQAGQYEQYF
cdr3_nt: TGCAGTGCTGACCCCCAAGCGGGACAGTACGAGCAGTACTTC

v_call: TRBV10-3
clone_size: once
d_call: TRBD1
j_call: TRBJ2-7
cdr3_aa: CAIRATGTGSSYEQYF
cdr3_nt: TGTGCCATCAGGGCTACCGGGACAGGGAGCTCCTACGAGCAGTACTTC

v_call: TRBV6-5
clone_size: NA
d_call: TRBD1
j_call: TRBJ1-1
cdr3_aa: CASSSGSQGATEAFF
cdr3_nt: TGTGCCAGCAGTTCCGGCTCACAGGGGGCAACTGAAGCTTTCTTT

v_call: TRBV7-3
clone_size: NA
d_call: TRBD1
j_call: TRBJ2-4
cdr3_aa: CASSLAGTGSIQYF
cdr3_nt: TGTGCCAGCAGCCTGGCGGGGACAGGGTCCATTCAGTACTTC

v_call: TRBV7-2
clone_size: NA
d_call: NA
j_call: TRBJ2-1
cdr3_aa: CASSLWGSTYNEQFF
cdr3_nt: TGTGCCAGCAGCTTATGGGGGAGTACGTACAATGAGCAGTTCTTC

v_call: TRBV5-1
clone_size: NA
d_call: TRBD2
j_call: TRBJ2-5
cdr3_aa: CASSLAQLAGLKTQYF
cdr3_nt: TGCGCCAGCAGCTTGGCCCAGCTAGCGGGATTGAAGACCCAGTACTTC

v_call: TRBV7-9
clone_size: NA
d_call: NA
j_call: TRBJ1-1
cdr3_aa: CASSYSLLNTEAFF
cdr3_nt: TGTGCCAGCAGCTACAGTTTGCTGAACACTGAAGCTTTCTTT

v_call: TRBV29-1
clone_size: few
d_call: NA
j_call: TRBJ2-7
cdr3_aa: CSVVGLTGTATSYEQYF
cdr3_nt: TGCAGCGTGGTTGGACTAACCGGGACAGCGACCTCCTACGAGCAGTACTTC

v_call: TRBV10-2
clone_size: few
d_call: NA
j_call: TRBJ2-1
cdr3_aa: CASSDHRGASGHIYNEQFF
cdr3_nt: TGCGCCAGCAGTGACCACAGGGGGGCTAGCGGGCACATCTACAATGAGCAGTTCTTC

v_call: TRBV14
clone_size: NA
d_call: NA
j_call: TRBJ1-2
cdr3_aa: CASSQDLVGYTF
cdr3_nt: TGTGCCAGCAGCCAAGATCTAGTGGGCTACACCTTC

v_call: TRBV21-1
clone_size: few
d_call: NA
j_call: TRBJ2-5
cdr3_aa: CASIHSGSLETQYF
cdr3_nt: TGTGCCAGCATACATAGCGGGAGTTTGGAGACCCAGTACTTC

v_call: TRBV4-2
clone_size: few
d_call: TRBD2
j_call: TRBJ2-7
cdr3_aa: CASSQNGGRRLAGTYEQYF
cdr3_nt: TGTGCCAGCAGCCAAAATGGGGGACGGCGACTAGCGGGGACCTACGAGCAGTACTTC

v_call: TRBV29-1
clone_size: NA
d_call: TRBD2
j_call: TRBJ2-1
cdr3_aa: CSVPETSGRAVGNEQFF
cdr3_nt: TGCAGCGTCCCCGAGACTAGCGGGAGGGCCGTGGGCAATGAGCAGTTCTTC

v_call: TRBV5-1
clone_size: NA
d_call: TRBD1
j_call: TRBJ1-1
cdr3_aa: CASSSGPGTGGAFF
cdr3_nt: TGCGCCAGCAGTTCGGGTCCCGGGACAGGGGGAGCTTTCTTT

v_call: TRBV29-1
clone_size: NA
d_call: NA
j_call: TRBJ2-7
cdr3_aa: CSVVAEQGREQYF
cdr3_nt: TGCAGCGTTGTTGCCGAACAGGGAAGAGAGCAGTACTTC

v_call: TRBV27
clone_size: few
d_call: TRBD1
j_call: TRBJ2-7
cdr3_aa: CASSADPTPGQGVYEQYF
cdr3_nt: TGTGCCAGCAGTGCAGACCCAACCCCGGGACAGGGGGTATACGAGCAGTACTTC

v_call: TRBV6-1
clone_size: NA
d_call: NA
j_call: TRBJ2-5
cdr3_aa: CASSESVIGETQYF
cdr3_nt: TGTGCCAGCAGTGAAAGTGTCATCGGAGAGACCCAGTACTTC